This is a list of T cell receptor beta chains from one sample in a study of OX40 agonist ivuxolimab in advanced cancers. Measured with immunoSEQ multiplex PCR; TCRdb has only the in-frame clones, and not every one. The sample records 60,000 or so clones, about 94% being singletons. Here the sequenced sample was CD4+ or CD8+ T cells sorted from blood, taken in a trial of the OX40 agonist ivuxolimab. Source of these receptors: an adult with an advanced solid tumor such as melanoma, head and neck, liver or kidney cancer. The CDR3 runs from the conserved cysteine through the conserved F or W. A D gene is named only where the DNA matches it firmly. Only part of the rows carry a size: once, few, many, or a class if the clone is expanded.

>TRBJ2-7|TRBV7-3|few|-
TGTGCCAGCAGCTTCGACGCCGCCGACTACGAGCAGTACTTC
CASSFDAADYEQYF
>TRBJ1-2|TRBV13|-|TRBD1
TGTGCCAGCAGCTTGGGCAGGGGGATGGGTCGTTTGAGTGGCTACACCTTC
CASSLGRGMGRLSGYTF
>TRBJ1-2|TRBV5-5|-|TRBD1
TGTGCCAGCAGCTTGGCAGGGGGCTACTATGGCTACACCTTC
CASSLAGGYYGYTF
>TRBJ2-1|TRBV5-6|-|-
TGTGCCAGCAGCTCACCCAGCTCGTACAATGAGCAGTTCTTC
CASSSPSSYNEQFF
>TRBJ2-1|TRBV4-1|-|TRBD2
TGCGCCAGCAGCCTGCGGGAGGGCCGGAATGAGCAGTTCTTC
CASSLREGRNEQFF
>TRBJ1-4|TRBV10-3|-|-
TGTGCCATCAGTGAGACAGACAGTGCAACTAATGAAAAACTGTTTTTT
CAISETDSATNEKLFF
>TRBJ2-1|TRBV12-5|-|TRBD2
TGTGCTAGTGGGCCACTAGCGGGAGGGGGCAATGAGCAGTTCTTC
CASGPLAGGGNEQFF
>TRBJ2-3|TRBV2|-|TRBD2
TGTGCCAGCATCGAGCTAGCGGGAGGGCCGACAGATACGCAGTATTTT
CASIELAGGPTDTQYF
>TRBJ2-1|TRBV7-8|-|TRBD2
TGTGCCAGCAGCCCGCTGACTAGCGGGAGCTCCTACAATGAGCAGTTCTTC
CASSPLTSGSSYNEQFF
>TRBJ1-1|TRBV7-8|once|-
TGTGCCAGCAGCGCCGGACAGTTGGAAGCTTTCTTT
CASSAGQLEAFF
>TRBJ1-5|TRBV5-8|-|TRBD1
TGTGCCAGCAGCTTGACAGGGGGTAACAATCAGCCCCAGCATTTT
CASSLTGGNNQPQHF
>TRBJ2-2|TRBV6-5|once|TRBD1
TGTGCCAGCAAGGGGGCTGGGGAGCTGTTTTTT
CASKGAGELFF
>TRBJ2-1|TRBV9|-|-
TGTGCCAGCAGCGTAAATCCTGATGAGCAGTTCTTC
CASSVNPDEQFF
>TRBJ1-4|TRBV11-2|-|TRBD1
TGTGCCAGCAGCTCTGGGACAGGCGCCCAGGAACTGTTTTTT
CASSSGTGAQELFF
>TRBJ2-5|TRBV4-1|-|-
TGCGCCAGCAGCCAAGATAACCACCAAGAGACCCAGTACTTC
CASSQDNHQETQYF
>TRBJ2-4|TRBV4-2|-|-
TGTGCCAGCAGCCAAGATTTACGTGACGAAATCTTGGACTTC
CASSQDLRDEILDF
>TRBJ2-1|TRBV6-1|-|-
TGTGCCAGCAGTGAAGGTCCGATAATCACTTTCAATGAGCAGTTCTTC
CASSEGPIITFNEQFF
>TRBJ2-1|TRBV5-1|-|-
TGCGCCAGCAGCTTGGGTTCGGCGCCAGAGCAGTTCTTC
CASSLGSAPEQFF
>TRBJ2-3|TRBV4-3|-|-
TGCGCCAGCAGCCAAAGGACTGTGTCTACCACAGATACGCAGTATTTT
CASSQRTVSTTDTQYF
>TRBJ2-3|TRBV19|-|-
TGTGCCAGCAGGCAGGGGCAGGGAAGCACAGATACGCAGTATTTT
CASRQGQGSTDTQYF
>TRBJ2-2|TRBV4-2|once|TRBD2
TGTGCCAGCAGCCTCCGACTAGCGGGAGGGCCTTCGGGAGGGGAGCTGTTTTTT
CASSLRLAGGPSGGELFF
>TRBJ2-3|TRBV5-4|-|TRBD2
TGTGCCAGCAGCTTGGGGGGGACTAGCGGCCCCCAAAGCACAGATACGCAGTATTTT
CASSLGGTSGPQSTDTQYF
>TRBJ1-1|TRBV9|-|-
TGTGCCAGCAGCGTAGAGATGGGGAGCACTGAAGCTTTCTTT
CASSVEMGSTEAFF
>TRBJ1-1|TRBV7-9|-|-
TGTGCCAGCAGCCCGAATGAAGCTTTCTTT
CASSPNEAFF
>TRBJ2-1|TRBV13|-|TRBD2
TGTGCCAGCAGCTCCCGACTAGCGGGGTACAATGAGCAGTTCTTC
CASSSRLAGYNEQFF
>TRBJ2-7|TRBV11-2|-|-
TGTGCCAGCAGCTTGGCCCTCTCTGAGCAGTACTTC
CASSLALSEQYF
>TRBJ2-3|TRBV5-4|-|TRBD2
TGTGCCAGCAGCTTCCGACTAGCGGGAGATACGCAGTATTTT
CASSFRLAGDTQYF
>TRBJ2-7|TRBV28|-|TRBD1
TGTGCCAGCGTGTCTGCTGGACAGGACCTCTACGAGCAGTACTTC
CASVSAGQDLYEQYF
>TRBJ2-3|TRBV7-3|-|TRBD2
TGTGCCAGCAGCTTAATTAGCGGGAGCACAGATACGCAGTATTTT
CASSLISGSTDTQYF
>TRBJ2-6|TRBV25-1|-|-
TGTGCCAGCAGTTCCAGTGAATTGACCCTCTCTGGGGCCAACGTCCTGACTTTC
CASSSSELTLSGANVLTF
>TRBJ2-1|TRBV27|-|TRBD2
TGTGCCAGCAGTTTCCTAGCGGGAGGGCCCTACAATGAGCAGTTCTTC
CASSFLAGGPYNEQFF
>TRBJ2-1|TRBV11-2|-|-
TGTGCCAGCAGCTTAGATCAAGGGCACAATGAGCAGTTCTTC
CASSLDQGHNEQFF
>TRBJ2-2|TRBV29-1|-|-
TGCAGCGTTGATTTGGGGGGCGGAACCGGGGAGCTGTTTTTT
CSVDLGGGTGELFF
>TRBJ2-6|TRBV15|-|-
TGTGCCACCAGCGGACGGGTTTCAGGCATGACCTCTGGGGCCAACGTCCTGACTTTC
CATSGRVSGMTSGANVLTF
>TRBJ1-1|TRBV5-6|-|TRBD1
TGTGCCAGCAGCCCCGGACAGGCGATCGGGGCTTTCTTT
CASSPGQAIGAFF
>TRBJ1-1|TRBV10-3|-|-
TGTGCCATCAGTGAGACTGCCGGGAGGAACACTGAAGCTTTCTTT
CAISETAGRNTEAFF